A selection of T cell receptor beta chains follows, all from one sample in a study of tumor-infiltrating lymphocytes in primary liver carcinoma. TCRdb used MiXCR to reprocess the multiplex PCR reads, holding one entry per CDR3 protein. The sample yields more than 95,000 distinct CDR3 sequences, approximately 80% seen once. The sample taken for sequencing was liver tumor tissue from sampling region 3. These receptors all come from a man aged 35 to 55 with primary liver carcinoma and hepatitis B virus infection. Both conserved end residues are part of each CDR3. D genes are given only for firm matches. Size values are once, few and many counts, or a class for expanded clones, and some rows have none.

v_gene,abundance,j_gene,d_gene,CDR3nt,CDR3aa
TRBV5-1,-,TRBJ2-2,-,TGCTACAGCCGACTCTTGTCGGACACCGGGGAGCTGTTTTTT,CYSRLLSDTGELFF
TRBV4-2,-,TRBJ1-3,-,TGTGCCAGGAGCCAAGAAGGCCTGACGGGGGGTCGTATTTCCTCTGGAAACACCATATATTTT,CARSQEGLTGGRISSGNTIYF
TRBV5-1,-,TRBJ2-2,-,TGCGCCAGCAGCTTGAGGGGAGGAGTCGCCACCGGGGAGCTGATTTTT,CASSLRGGVATGELIF
TRBV5-1,-,TRBJ1-2,-,TGCGCCAGCTGCTTGACAATCGGGGCAGACTCTGGCTTCACCTTC,CASCLTIGADSGFTF
TRBV28,-,TRBJ2-7,-,TGTGCCAGCAGCCTGACTGGCGGAAGCTCCTACGAACAGTACTTC,CASSLTGGSSYEQYF
TRBV6-5,-,TRBJ2-2,-,TGTGCCAGCAGTCCACCGGCAGGAGACACCGGAGAGCTGTTTTTT,CASSPPAGDTGELFF
TRBV6-6,-,TRBJ1-1,-,TGTGCCAGCAGTCAGACATGGGGAGCTGAAGCTTTCTTT,CASSQTWGAEAFF
TRBV19,-,TRBJ1-1,-,TGTGCCAGTAGTACGGGCTCTAGTGGAGAAACTGAAGCTTCCTTT,CASSTGSSGETEASF
TRBV11-1,-,TRBJ2-7,-,TGTACCATCAGCTTAGGGCCGGCGGATGAAAGCTCCTACGAGCAGTACTTC,CTISLGPADESSYEQYF
TRBV29-1,few,TRBJ1-5,-,TGTAGCGTCGGAGGGGGAGCGAATCAACCCCAGCATTTT,CSVGGGANQPQHF
TRBV5-1,-,TRBJ1-1,-,TGCGCAAGCATCGTAAACAGGGTGGCGGACACTGAAGCTTTCTTT,CASIVNRVADTEAFF
TRBV6-5,-,TRBJ2-6,TRBD2,TGTGCCAGCAGTTCGTTCGGGACTAGCGGGTATTGTGGGGCCAACATACTGACTTTC,CASSSFGTSGYCGANILTF
TRBV7-9,-,TRBJ1-2,-,TGTGCCAGCAACCCAGGCCGTGTGGGAACCTTC,CASNPGRVGTF
TRBV5-5,-,TRBJ2-7,-,TGTGCCAGCAGCTTCGGATTCTCCTACGAGCAGTACTTT,CASSFGFSYEQYF
TRBV6-1,-,TRBJ2-1,-,TGTGTCAGCAGTGAGGAGGTCCGAGGAGTTTTCGATGAGCAGTTCTTC,CVSSEEVRGVFDEQFF
TRBV4-3,once,TRBJ2-1,-,TGCGCCAGCGGCCAAGATCCCTACTCAGAATACAAAGAGCATTTCTTC,CASGQDPYSEYKEHFF
TRBV29-1,-,TRBJ2-1,-,TGCAGCCTCCCTTTAGGACCCAATGAGCAGTTCTTC,CSLPLGPNEQFF
TRBV5-4,-,TRBJ2-3,TRBD1,TGTGCCAGCACCTTAACAGGGGGCATACATACGCAGTATTTT,CASTLTGGIHTQYF
TRBV29-1,-,TRBJ1-1,-,TGCAGCATTGGGAAGGGGACGTTTGAAGCCTTCTTT,CSIGKGTFEAFF
TRBV29-1,-,TRBJ1-1,TRBD1,TGCAGCGCTGGAACAGGACAGGGGAACATTGAAACTTTCTTT,CSAGTGQGNIETFF
TRBV30,-,TRBJ2-1,TRBD2,TGTGCCTGGAGTGGCAGCGGGAGTGCCGATGGCGCTGAGCAGTTCTTC,CAWSGSGSADGAEQFF
TRBV6-1,-,TRBJ1-1,-,TGTGCCAGCAGACGGGACAACGGAATGAACACTAAAGCTCTCTTT,CASRRDNGMNTKALF
TRBV20-1,few,TRBJ2-1,-,TGCAGTGTTAAGGACAGACTTTCCCACGTCCATGAGCAGTTCTTC,CSVKDRLSHVHEQFF
TRBV5-1,many,TRBJ1-2,TRBD1,TGCGCCAGCAGCCCGGACAGGGGGTCCTATGGCTACACCTTC,CASSPDRGSYGYTF
TRBV11-3,-,TRBJ1-1,-,TGTGTCAACAGCTTAAGTTTCGGTAGTGAAGCTATCTTT,CVNSLSFGSEAIF
TRBV12-3/TRBV12-4,-,TRBJ2-1,-,TGTGCCAGCAGGCTCCTGGGCAGTGATCAGTTCTTC,CASRLLGSDQFF
TRBV7-9,many,TRBJ1-1,-,TGTGCCAGCAGCTCAGGCAGGGGCACTGAAGCTTTCTTT,CASSSGRGTEAFF